What follows are 24 T cell receptor beta chains derived from one specimen sequenced in a study of blood T cell repertoires in COVID-19. The repertoire was sequenced with immunoSEQ multiplex PCR; TCRdb's copy has only in-frame clones and lacks some. Of approximately 150,000 clones in the sample, roughly 85% are singletons; the top ten hold less than 3.5%. Sequencing input: peripheral blood. These receptors originate from a human donor with acute or convalescent COVID-19. The donor label of this sample is uncertain.

This clone was seen a single time. The rearrangement uses TRBV7-2 and TRBJ2-3, with 8 bases aligning to TRBD2. Trimming cost V 8 bases and J 1 base; bases outside gene matches: 8. The germline gives CDR1 SGHTA, CDR2 FQGNSA. The CDR3 contains 15 residues. The CDR3 nucleotides read TGTGCCAGCCTTCTCGGGGGGGTCGGCACAGATACGCAGTATTTT. Its translation: CASLLGGVGTDTQYF.

The chain's CDR3 is CATGGLDRETQYF. Here the CDR3 DNA reads TGTGCCACTGGAGGACTAGATCGTGAGACCCAGTACTTC. This sequence joins TRBV19 and TRBJ2-5, with 7 bases that match TRBD2. There are 13 residues in the CDR3. The germline gives CDR1 LNHDA, CDR2 SQIVND (reference sequence). With V trimmed by 10 bases and J by 5 bases, 10 bases remained unmatched. Using reference TRBV19 and TRBJ2-5 for the parts outside the CDR3, the full variable domain is DGGITQSPKYLFRKEGQNVTLSCEQNLNHDAMYWYRQDPGQGLRLIYYSQIVNDFQKGDIAEGYSVSREKKESFPLTVTSAQKNPTAFYLCATGGLDRETQYFGPGTRLLVL.

This sequence joins TRBV28 and TRBJ2-3, with D possibly TRBD1 on 6 matching bases. The V end lost 6 bases, the J end lost 0 bases, and 10 bases lay between the germline ends. In germline, CDR1 is MDHEN, CDR2 SYDVKM. This CDR3 is built from 14 residues. CDR3 nucleotides: TGTGCCAGCAGAGTAGGGGGAAGCACAGATACGCAGTATTTT. Translating it yields CASRVGGSTDTQYF.

J is TRBJ2-7 and V is TRBV5-3, with TRBD2 identical over 7 bases. TRBV5-3 is an ORF, with its function uncertain. The CDR3 is 16 residues long. J was trimmed by 0 bases and V by 3 bases; bases with no gene match: 9. CDR3 residues: CARSWPRGVHSYEQYV. The CDR3 DNA sequence: TGTGCCAGAAGCTGGCCCCGGGGGGTTCACTCCTACGAGCAGTACGTC.

This clone was seen only a few times. The V call is TRBV6-5, the J call TRBJ1-5, with D perhaps TRBD1 (6 bases). CDR3 length: 13 residues. Trimming shortened V by 7 bases and J by 3 bases, and 10 bases separated the two germline ends. Germline lookup yields CDR1 MNHEY and CDR2 SVGAGI. CDR3: CASTGQLNQPQHF. The DNA for the CDR3 is TGTGCCAGCACCGGACAGCTCAATCAGCCCCAGCATTTT.

This clone was observed once. The rearrangement links TRBV5-5 to TRBJ1-3; D call uncertain. The V and J ends lost 4 bases and 3 bases respectively, with 11 bases between them. From germline, CDR1 is SGHKS and CDR2 YYEKEE (reference sequence). This CDR3 is built from 14 residues. The CDR3 DNA reads TGTGCCAGCAGCCCCCAACTAAGTGGAAACACCATATATTTT. Protein: CASSPQLSGNTIYF.

The CDR3 protein is CASSAGQSNTEAFF. DNA for the CDR3: TGTGCCAGCTCAGCGGGACAGTCGAACACTGAAGCTTTCTTT. The rearrangement links TRBV18 to TRBJ1-1, with TRBD1 matching over 7 bases. The CDR3 runs 14 residues. V lost 5 bases and J lost 1; bases outside the gene matches: 4. Germline CDR1 reads KGHSH; CDR2 reads LQKENI.

The genes are TRBV19 and TRBJ2-1; D perhaps matches TRBD1 (6 bases). The CDR3 is made up of 13 amino acids. Germline V gene lookup returns CDR1 LNHDA and CDR2 SQIVND (reference sequence). Trimming stripped 6 bases from V and 8 bases from J, with 14 bases between. CDR3: CASRPGEWDEQFF. The CDR3 nucleotides read TGTGCCAGTAGACCAGGGGAATGGGATGAGCAGTTCTTC.

The genes are TRBV4-1 and TRBJ1-3; tentatively, D is TRBD1 (6 bases). The CDR3 spans 17 residues. The V gene lost 0 bases and the J gene lost 0 bases, with 12 bases spanning the gap. The V gene's germline CDR1 is MGHRA and CDR2 YSYEKL. In DNA form, the CDR3 reads TGCGCCAGCAGCCAAGATGACAGGCGGATCTCTGGAAACACCATATATTTT. Its translation: CASSQDDRRISGNTIYF.

The chain joins TRBV9 to TRBJ1-3, with 9 bases that match TRBD1. V dropped 2 bases and J dropped 0; count of bases not matched to a gene: 12. Germline V lookup: CDR1 SGDLS, CDR2 YYNGEE. There are 19 residues in the CDR3. CDR3 protein: CASSVLVRPGQGSGNTIYF. The CDR3, as DNA: TGTGCCAGCAGCGTTTTAGTTCGACCGGGACAGGGCTCTGGAAACACCATATATTTT.

J is TRBJ2-1 and V is TRBV30; D ambiguous. Germline loops: CDR1 GTSNPN, CDR2 SVGIG (reference sequence). V was cut by 3 bases and J by 3 bases, with 18 bases left in between. There are 16 residues in the CDR3. The CDR3 nucleotides are TGTGCCTGGAGCCGTCCCGGCGCGGAGCGCTACAATGAGCAGTTCTTC. Amino acid sequence: CAWSRPGAERYNEQFF.

The CDR3 loop reads CASSHSTGDGETQYF. The CDR3 bases are TGTGCCAGCAGCCATTCCACGGGAGATGGAGAGACCCAGTACTTC. This chain links TRBV3-1 (or the pseudogene TRBV3-2) with TRBJ2-5; D is perhaps TRBD2 (6 bases). CDR3 size: 15 residues. Germline V CDR1 and CDR2: LGHDT, YNNKEL (reference sequence). V lost 3 bases and J lost 4, with 15 bases in between.

CDR3 sequence (DNA): TGTGCCAGCAGTCCGACAGGCTCTAATGAAAAACTGTTTTTT. This encodes CASSPTGSNEKLFF. The genes are TRBV28 and TRBJ1-4; maybe TRBD1 (6 bases). V was cut by 5 bases and J by 3 bases, with 10 bases left in between. Germline loops: CDR1 MDHEN, CDR2 SYDVKM. The CDR3 sequence is 14 residues long. Based on the CDR3 plus reference TRBV28 and TRBJ1-4, the full variable domain is DVKVTQSSRYLVKRTGEKVFLECVQDMDHENMFWYRQDPGLGLRLIYFSYDVKMKEKGDIPEGYSVSREKKERFSLILESASTNQTSMYLCASSPTGSNEKLFFGSGTQLSVL.

The J gene is TRBJ1-2, the V gene TRBV2; 8 bases align to TRBD1. The CDR3 has 12 amino acids. With V trimmed by 8 bases and J by 5 bases, 4 bases remained unmatched. CDR1 is SNHLY, CDR2 FYNNEI, per germline. CDR3 residues: CASRDRNYGYTF. CDR3 sequence (DNA): TGTGCCAGCCGGGACAGGAATTATGGCTACACCTTC.

As DNA, the CDR3 is TGTGCCAGCAGCGCTGGTGGACATTACTCGAATGGCTACACCTTC. Amino acids: CASSAGGHYSNGYTF. The chain employs TRBV9 and TRBJ1-2; D possibly corresponds to TRBD1 (5 bases). This CDR3 is 15 amino acids long. The V end was cut by 3 bases, the J end by 6 bases, with 18 bases between. Germline V lookup: CDR1 SGDLS, CDR2 YYNGEE.

The rearrangement joins TRBV7-9 to TRBJ2-7; 7 bases agree with TRBD1. The CDR3 has 14 amino acids. Germline values: CDR1 SEHNR, CDR2 FQNEAQ (reference sequence). The ends lost 3 bases at V and 4 bases at J; junction bases unmatched: 6. In DNA, the CDR3 is TGTGCCAGCAGCTTCGACGGGACAGCTTACGAGCAGTACGTC. Its protein is CASSFDGTAYEQYV.

The rearrangement uses TRBV14 and TRBJ1-3; D might be TRBD1 (6 bases). V lost 2 bases to trimming and J lost 1 base, with 12 bases between them. CDR3 length: 16 residues. Per germline, CDR1 SGHDN and CDR2 FVKESK. CDR3 DNA: TGTGCCAGCAGCCAACTAACAGGGTCGTCTGGAAACACCATATATTTT. Translated: CASSQLTGSSGNTIYF.

This clone is deemed medium-sized. The rearrangement joins TRBV7-9 to TRBJ1-5; the D gene is possibly TRBD1 (5 bases). From germline, CDR1 is SEHNR and CDR2 FQNEAQ (reference sequence). V was cut by 5 bases and J by 0 bases, with 14 bases left in between. The CDR3 is 16 residues long. The CDR3 region is CASSVGHGGSNQPQHF. The CDR3 DNA is TGTGCCAGCAGCGTCGGCCACGGGGGTAGCAATCAGCCCCAGCATTTT.

This clone was seen a single time. The chain combines TRBV7-9 with TRBJ1-5; the D is unclear. The CDR3 has 12 residues. V lost 1 base and J 8 bases, leaving 6 bases between the germline ends. In germline, CDR1 is SEHNR, CDR2 FQNEAQ (reference sequence). The CDR3 region has the DNA TGTGCCAGCAGCTTAGAGGCGGAGCCCCAGCATTTT. It encodes CASSLEAEPQHF.

This clone was observed a single time. The chain has TRBV4-1 and TRBJ2-5, with D tentatively TRBD2 (6 bases). The CDR3 covers 14 residues. Germline values: CDR1 MGHRA, CDR2 YSYEKL. V was clipped by 0 bases and J by 14 bases, with 19 bases between them. The DNA of the CDR3 is TGCGCCAGCAGCCAAGATGTTGGCGGATGGGACTCCTACTTC. It is translated as CASSQDVGGWDSYF.

V usage is TRBV5-8 and J usage is TRBJ2-1; 7 nucleotides match TRBD1. This CDR3 region has 16 residues. CDR1 and CDR2 (germline): SGHTS, YDEGEE. V lost 2 bases to trimming and J lost 3 bases; unmatched junction nucleotides: 8. Here the CDR3 reads CASSLSGGKVYNEQFF. DNA of the CDR3: TGTGCCAGCAGCTTATCAGGGGGAAAGGTCTACAATGAGCAGTTCTTC.

In the case of this clone: One end of the junction fails to match germline, which may point to a read error. The chain is built from TRBV7-7 and TRBJ2-3; 12 positions agree with TRBD2. Germline CDR1 and CDR2: SSHAT and FNYEAQ (reference sequence). The length of the CDR3 is 16 residues. CDR3 sequence: CASSYGLAGSTDTQYF. The CDR3 DNA is TGTGCTAGCAGTTACGGACTAGCGGGGTCCACAGATACGCAGTATTTT.

This chain joins TRBV27 and TRBJ2-3, with 9 positions matching TRBD2. The CDR3 runs 15 residues. The germline gives CDR1 MNHEY, CDR2 SMNVEV (reference sequence). V shed 7 bases, J shed 2 bases, and the junction held 7 bases outside the gene matches. This CDR3 reads CASTSLAGLTDTQYF. The CDR3 DNA sequence: TGTGCCAGCACCTCACTAGCGGGCCTCACAGATACGCAGTATTTT.

CDR3 sequence: CASSPGGSQGTQYF. CDR3 sequence (DNA): TGTGCCAGCAGCCCCGGAGGGTCGCAGGGGACCCAGTACTTC. The gene calls are TRBV11-3 and TRBJ2-5, with TRBD2 as a possible D gene (6 bases). The V end lost 5 bases, the J end lost 7 bases, and 17 bases lay between the germline ends. Germline CDR1 reads SGHNT; CDR2 reads YENEEA. There are 14 residues in the CDR3.